This is a list of T cell receptor beta chains from one sample in a study of shared clonotypes between healthy human individuals. Sequencing used immunoSEQ multiplex PCR; TCRdb keeps in-frame clones, though not all of them. The data show approximately 600,000 clones, 95% seen once. The specimen was naive CD8+ T cells sorted from blood. All receptors derive from a woman in her 30s in good health. CDR3s include the opening cysteine and the closing phenylalanine or tryptophan. D genes are given only for firm matches. The size field is filled for only some rows; it gives once, few, many or a size class.

j_call clone_size d_call v_call cdr3_aa cdr3_nt
TRBJ1-1 - - TRBV28 CASSPRAVNTEAFF TGTGCCAGCAGTCCCAGAGCGGTGAACACTGAAGCTTTCTTT
TRBJ1-1 - - TRBV28 CASSPIYTEAFF TGTGCCAGCAGCCCTATATACACTGAAGCTTTCTTT
TRBJ2-1 - - TRBV19 CASSAETAYNEQFF TGTGCCAGTAGTGCTGAGACAGCCTACAATGAGCAGTTCTTC
TRBJ2-2 - TRBD2 TRBV14 CASSQDEAGAYTGELFF TGTGCCAGCAGCCAAGATGAAGCGGGAGCCTACACCGGGGAGCTGTTTTTT
TRBJ2-1 - TRBD2 TRBV4-1 CASSTGRTYNEQFF TGCGCCAGCAGCACCGGGAGGACCTACAATGAGCAGTTCTTC
TRBJ2-7 - - TRBV27 CASSPEARAPGEQYF TGTGCCAGCAGTCCAGAGGCAAGGGCACCGGGCGAGCAGTACTTC
TRBJ1-5 once TRBD1 TRBV4-1 CASSQAPGQGKPSNQPQHF TGCGCCAGCAGCCAAGCCCCGGGACAGGGAAAACCCAGCAATCAGCCCCAGCATTTT
TRBJ2-7 - TRBD2 TRBV5-5 CASSFGVAGPAYEQYF TGTGCCAGCAGCTTTGGAGTAGCGGGCCCGGCCTACGAGCAGTACTTC
TRBJ2-1 - - TRBV5-4 CASRSSQGVSYNEQFF TGTGCCAGCCGGTCCTCGCAGGGAGTGTCCTACAATGAGCAGTTCTTC
TRBJ2-7 - TRBD1 TRBV5-5 CASSVGQVYEQYF TGTGCCAGCAGCGTGGGACAGGTTTACGAGCAGTACTTC
TRBJ1-1 - - TRBV20-1 CTGEAWRAFF TGCACCGGCGAGGCCTGGCGGGCTTTCTTT
TRBJ2-1 - TRBD2 TRBV5-1 CASSGGTSRDEQFF TGCGCCAGCAGCGGGGGGACTAGTCGGGATGAGCAGTTCTTC
TRBJ2-1 - TRBD2 TRBV7-6 CASSLETSGSSSYNEQFF TGTGCCAGCAGCTTAGAGACTAGCGGGAGTAGTTCCTACAATGAGCAGTTCTTC
TRBJ2-7 - - TRBV11-1 CASSLGSPSNYEQYF TGTGCCAGCAGCTTAGGGTCTCCGTCGAACTACGAGCAGTACTTC
TRBJ1-2 - TRBD1 TRBV9 CASSPPQGVGYTF TGTGCCAGCAGCCCACCACAGGGGGTGGGCTACACCTTC
TRBJ2-2 - - TRBV28 CASSLWRANTGELFF TGTGCCAGCAGCTTGTGGCGGGCTAACACCGGGGAGCTGTTTTTT
TRBJ2-3 - TRBD2 TRBV7-2 CASSFPSGITDTQYF TGTGCCAGCAGCTTTCCTAGCGGTATCACAGATACGCAGTATTTT
TRBJ2-7 - TRBD2 TRBV29-1 CSVKTISGNLYEQYF TGCAGCGTTAAGACTATTAGCGGGAATCTCTACGAGCAGTACTTC
TRBJ1-5 - TRBD1 TRBV28 CASWTGQSNQPQHF TGTGCCAGCTGGACAGGGCAAAGCAATCAGCCCCAGCATTTT
TRBJ2-1 - - TRBV27 CASSGDTTYNEQFF TGTGCCAGCAGTGGGGACACCACCTACAATGAGCAGTTCTTC
TRBJ2-1 - - TRBV13 CASSLGSSYNEQFF TGTGCCAGCAGCTTAGGTAGCTCCTACAATGAGCAGTTCTTC
TRBJ2-2 - - TRBV27 CASSLRLNTGELFF TGTGCCAGCAGTTTGCGACTGAACACCGGGGAGCTGTTTTTT
TRBJ1-3 - - TRBV9 CASSPRRQGNTIYF TGTGCCAGCAGCCCAAGGAGACAAGGAAACACCATATATTTT
TRBJ2-3 - TRBD2 TRBV11-2 CASSPASGPADTQYF TGTGCCAGCAGCCCGGCTAGCGGACCTGCAGATACGCAGTATTTT
TRBJ2-5 once TRBD2 TRBV4-2 CASSSETSLETQYF TGTGCCAGCAGCTCGGAGACTAGCTTAGAGACCCAGTACTTC
TRBJ1-3 - - TRBV15 CATSRVDSGAGNTIYF TGTGCCACCAGCAGAGTGGACTCAGGGGCTGGAAACACCATATATTTT
TRBJ1-1 - - TRBV30 CAWTAGLNTEAFF TGTGCCTGGACGGCAGGGCTGAACACTGAAGCTTTCTTT
TRBJ2-2 - - TRBV13 CASSLASRENTGELFF TGTGCCAGCAGCTTAGCCAGCAGGGAAAACACCGGGGAGCTGTTTTTT